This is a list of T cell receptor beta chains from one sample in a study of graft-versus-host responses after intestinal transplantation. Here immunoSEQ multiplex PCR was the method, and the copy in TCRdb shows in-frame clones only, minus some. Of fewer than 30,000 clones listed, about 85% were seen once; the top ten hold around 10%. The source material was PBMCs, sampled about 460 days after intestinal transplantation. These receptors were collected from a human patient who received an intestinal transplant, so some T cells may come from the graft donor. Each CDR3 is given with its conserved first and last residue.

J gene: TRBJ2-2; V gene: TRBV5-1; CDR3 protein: CASSLDIVGELFF
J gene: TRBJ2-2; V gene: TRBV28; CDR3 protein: CASSRPQGVTGELFF
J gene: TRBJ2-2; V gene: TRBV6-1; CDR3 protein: CASSLTSGHTGELFF
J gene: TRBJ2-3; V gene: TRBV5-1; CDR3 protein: CASSWDKSTDTQYF
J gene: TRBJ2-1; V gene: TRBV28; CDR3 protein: CASSFGAGGYVDEQFF
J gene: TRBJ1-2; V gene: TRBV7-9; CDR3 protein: CASSLGTYGYTF
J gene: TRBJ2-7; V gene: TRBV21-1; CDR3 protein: CASSKGGSSYEQYF
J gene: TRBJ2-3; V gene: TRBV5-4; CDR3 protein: CASTTGMGGQGTDTQYF
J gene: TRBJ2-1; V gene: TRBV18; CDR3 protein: CASLGLGVYEQFF
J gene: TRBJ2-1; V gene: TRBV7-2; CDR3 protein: CASSFRAGHSLF
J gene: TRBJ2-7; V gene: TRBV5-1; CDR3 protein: CASSLVAVVSYEQYF
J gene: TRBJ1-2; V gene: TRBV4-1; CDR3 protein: CASSQDGINYGYTF
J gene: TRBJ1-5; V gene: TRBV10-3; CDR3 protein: CAISEPNSGQPQHF
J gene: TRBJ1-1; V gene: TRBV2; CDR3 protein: CASSVQGSTEAFF
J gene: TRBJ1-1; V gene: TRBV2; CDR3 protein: CASSSLDSVREAFF
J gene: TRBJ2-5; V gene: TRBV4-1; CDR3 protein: CASSQVGRPPIKTQYF
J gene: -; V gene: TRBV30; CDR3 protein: CAWSRSYEQYF
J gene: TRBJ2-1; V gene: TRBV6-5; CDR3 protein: CATALGGVYNEQFF
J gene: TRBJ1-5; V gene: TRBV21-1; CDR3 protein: CASSKGGQGNQPQHF
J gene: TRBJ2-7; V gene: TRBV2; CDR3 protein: CASSELGSYEQYF
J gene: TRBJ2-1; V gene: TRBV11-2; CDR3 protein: CAGSGTGDNEQFF
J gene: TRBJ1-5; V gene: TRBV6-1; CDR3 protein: CASSGTGGNQPQHF
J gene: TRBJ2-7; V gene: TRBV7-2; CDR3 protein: CASKPGLAVYEQYF
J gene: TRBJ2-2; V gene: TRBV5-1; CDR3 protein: CASSLGSNTGELFF
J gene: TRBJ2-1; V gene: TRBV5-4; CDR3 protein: CASSLRGTEYNEQFF
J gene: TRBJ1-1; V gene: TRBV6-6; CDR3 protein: CASGKGELAEAFF
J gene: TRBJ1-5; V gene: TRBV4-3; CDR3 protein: CASSQDYRTPNQPQHF
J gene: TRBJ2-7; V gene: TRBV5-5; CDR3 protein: CASSLAGHTSYEQYF
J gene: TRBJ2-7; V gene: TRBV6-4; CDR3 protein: CASSDTYEQYF
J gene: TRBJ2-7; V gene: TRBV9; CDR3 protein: CASSERTGYPSYEQYF
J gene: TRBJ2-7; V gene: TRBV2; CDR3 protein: CASSPAYEQYF
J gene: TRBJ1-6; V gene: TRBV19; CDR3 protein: CASSQGVGSPLHF
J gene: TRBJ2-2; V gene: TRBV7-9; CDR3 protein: CASSLTTTGELFF
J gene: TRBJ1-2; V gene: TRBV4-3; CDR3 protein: CASSQGPGGYGYTF
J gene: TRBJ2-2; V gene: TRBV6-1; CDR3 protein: CASRAGGSGTGELFF
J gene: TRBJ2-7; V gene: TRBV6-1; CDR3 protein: CASSEVGFPYEQYF
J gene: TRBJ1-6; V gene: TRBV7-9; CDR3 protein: CASSLLLQRDGNSPLHF
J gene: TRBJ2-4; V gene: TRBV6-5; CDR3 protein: CASSYDRAKNIQYF
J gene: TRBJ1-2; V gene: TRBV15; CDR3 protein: CATSRGGGYGYTF
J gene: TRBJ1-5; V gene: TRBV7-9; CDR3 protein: CASSSSGTDSNQPQHF
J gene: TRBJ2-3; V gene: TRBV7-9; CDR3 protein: CASSFPIRGTSTDTQYF
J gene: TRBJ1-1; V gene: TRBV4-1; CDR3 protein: CASSQDPSQLVMNTEAFF
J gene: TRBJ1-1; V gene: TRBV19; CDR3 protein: CASSISDTAEAFF
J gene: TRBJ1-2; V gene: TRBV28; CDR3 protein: CASRDIKGYGYTF
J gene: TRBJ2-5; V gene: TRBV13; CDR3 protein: CASSLRGWGVQETQYF
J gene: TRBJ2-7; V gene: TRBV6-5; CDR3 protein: CATRTSVSYEQYF
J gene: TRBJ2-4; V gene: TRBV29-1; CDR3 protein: CSVIGRNIQYF
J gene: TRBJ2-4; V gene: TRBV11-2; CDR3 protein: CASSTGTSGRIAKNIQYF
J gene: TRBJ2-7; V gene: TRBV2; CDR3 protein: CASSQYEQYF
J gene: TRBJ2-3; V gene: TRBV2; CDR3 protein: CASRGYGADTQYF
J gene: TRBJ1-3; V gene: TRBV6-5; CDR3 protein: CASSYVGSSGNTIYF
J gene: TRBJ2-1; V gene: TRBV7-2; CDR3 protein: CASSKISGWFSYNEQFF